Shown below are 12 T cell receptor beta chains from a single sample sequenced in a study of CD8+ T cells in alopecia areata. RNA was isolated and reverse transcribed to cDNA, the sequencing template. Profiling relied on immunoSEQ multiplex PCR, and the TCRdb table lists in-frame clones only, not all of them. This sample has some 200,000 clones, with about 63% found just once. Sample: CD4+ T cells sorted from blood, taken at week 0. Receptors were obtained from a human donor with alopecia areata.

The rearrangement joins TRBV30 to TRBJ1-2; possibly TRBD1 for D (6 bases). Trimming removed 3 bases at V and 4 bases at J, with 18 bases between. This CDR3 comprises 15 residues. In germline, CDR1 is GTSNPN, CDR2 SVGIG (reference sequence). CDR3 sequence (DNA): TGTGCCTGGAGAAGGTCAGGGGTCGCATTCTATGGCTACACCTTC. Its protein is CAWRRSGVAFYGYTF. Full variable domain (rest looked up from reference TRBV30 and TRBJ1-2): SQTIHQWPATLVQPVGSPLSLECTVEGTSNPNLYWYRQAAGRGLQLLFYSVGIGQISSEVPQNLSASRPQDRQFILSSKKLLLSDSGFYLCAWRRSGVAFYGYTFGSGTRLTVV.

V gene TRBV11-3 combines with J gene TRBJ1-2, with 7 bases aligning to TRBD1. The CDR3 runs to 14 residues. CDR1 and CDR2 (germline): SGHNT, YENEEA. The junction had 2 bases not matched to a gene; V was cut back by 0 bases and J by 4 bases. CDR3 loop: CASSLEGTAYGYTF. For the CDR3, the DNA is TGTGCCAGCAGCTTAGAGGGGACAGCCTATGGCTACACCTTC.

The rearrangement uses TRBV11-2 and TRBJ2-6; tentative D call: TRBD1 (6 bases). This CDR3 has 14 amino acids. Trimming removed 8 bases from V and 2 bases from J, with 10 bases in between. The V gene's germline CDR1 is SGHAT and CDR2 FQNNGV. In nucleotides, the CDR3 is TGTGCCAGCGACCCAGGGGCTGGGGCCAACGTCCTGACTTTC. Translation gives CASDPGAGANVLTF. Using reference TRBV11-2 and TRBJ2-6 for the parts outside the CDR3, the full variable domain is EAGVAQSPRYKIIEKRQSVAFWCNPISGHATLYWYQQILGQGPKLLIQFQNNGVVDDSQLPKDRFSAERLKGVDSTLKIQPAKLEDSAVYLCASDPGAGANVLTFGAGSRLTVL.

The chain recombines TRBV9 with TRBJ2-5; D perhaps matches TRBD2 (5 bases). The CDR3 loop spans 15 amino acids. V was shortened by 0 bases and J by 4 bases, with 13 bases between the two germline ends. CDR1 is SGDLS and CDR2 is YYNGEE in the germline V gene. The chain's CDR3 is CASSVGGRNGETQYF. CDR3 in DNA: TGTGCCAGCAGCGTAGGCGGGCGTAACGGAGAGACCCAGTACTTC.

This chain joins TRBV7-6 and TRBJ2-6; a weak D match, TRBD1 (5 bases). Germline-derived CDR1 and CDR2 are SGHVS and FNYEAQ. CDR3 size: 15 residues. V lost 2 bases to trimming and J lost 3 bases, with 8 bases between them. CDR3 amino acids: CASSLQGNGANVLTF. CDR3 coding DNA: TGTGCCAGCAGCTTACAGGGAAATGGGGCCAACGTCCTGACTTTC.

V is TRBV7-6 and J is TRBJ2-5; a possible D gene is TRBD2 (6 bases). Trimming left V 4 bases short and J 7 bases short, with 19 bases between. CDR1 is SGHVS, CDR2 FNYEAQ, per germline. The CDR3 runs 15 residues. The CDR3 loop reads CASSSDAGPGLTQYF. In DNA form, the CDR3 reads TGTGCCAGCAGCTCGGATGCGGGGCCGGGGTTGACCCAGTACTTC.

This clone was seen a handful of times. This sequence joins TRBV7-3 and TRBJ2-1, with D tentatively TRBD1 (5 bases). CDR3 length: 14 amino acids. CDR1 SGHTA and CDR2 FQGTGA come from the germline V gene. V was trimmed by 0 bases and J by 9 bases, leaving 12 bases between them. The CDR3 region is CASSLTGEQGEQFF. CDR3 DNA sequence: TGTGCCAGCAGCTTAACGGGTGAGCAGGGTGAGCAGTTCTTC.

The chain couples TRBV5-1 to TRBJ1-4, with D perhaps TRBD1 (6 bases). Looked up from germline, CDR1 is SGHRS and CDR2 is YFSETQ. The ends were cut back, 8 bases at V and 7 bases at J, with 18 bases in the middle. The length of the CDR3 is 14 residues. The CDR3 DNA follows: TGCGCCAGTCGAGTGAGGGGGGAAGGTGAAAAACTGTTTTTT. It translates to CASRVRGEGEKLFF.

This clone was detected a few times. The CDR3 region is CASSQWGAEQFF. CDR3 bases: TGCGCCAGCAGTCAATGGGGGGCTGAGCAGTTCTTC. This chain uses TRBV23-1 with TRBJ2-1, with D possibly being TRBD1 or TRBD2 (6 bases each). TRBV23-1 is annotated as an ORF whose role is uncertain. The CDR3 contains 12 residues. The V and J ends lost 1 base and 9 bases respectively, with 7 bases between them.

The sample holds a few counts of this clone. The chain uses TRBV29-1 and TRBJ1-1; 8 bases line up with TRBD1. Trimming at V came to 4 bases and at J to 1 base, leaving 8 bases not matched to a gene. Germline V gene data show CDR1 as SQVTM and CDR2 as ANQGSEA. This CDR3 contains 15 residues. The DNA of the CDR3 is TGCAGCGTTGGGGGGAGAGGGACAGGGAACACTGAAGCTTTCTTT. Translation gives CSVGGRGTGNTEAFF.

This clone came up a few times. V usage is TRBV29-1 and J usage is TRBJ2-3; D call uncertain. This CDR3 comprises 13 residues. Trimming took 2 bases from V and 2 from J, leaving 8 bases between them. Per germline, CDR1 SQVTM and CDR2 ANQGSEA. CDR3 nucleotide sequence: TGCAGCGTTGAAATACAGTTCACAGATACGCAGTATTTT. It is translated as CSVEIQFTDTQYF.

This chain links TRBV11-1 with TRBJ2-5, with TRBD2 matching over 10 bases. V dropped 7 bases and J dropped 2; count of bases not matched to a gene: 7. The CDR3 is made up of 15 amino acids. Germline CDR1 and CDR2: SGHAT and FQDESV (reference sequence). The CDR3 is CASTRGLAAQETQYF. The CDR3 DNA is TGTGCCAGCACCCGAGGACTAGCGGCGCAAGAGACCCAGTACTTC.